What follows are 10 T cell receptor beta chains derived from one specimen sequenced in a study of T cell responses to AZD1222 COVID-19 vaccine. Libraries were prepared by immunoSEQ multiplex PCR; TCRdb keeps only in-frame clonotypes and omits some of them. The sample records 180,000 or so clones, 91% being singletons. This material consisted of peripheral blood, taken 28 days after the second AZD1222 dose. Receptors originate from an adult who received the AZD1222 COVID-19 vaccine.

The gene calls are TRBV6-6 and TRBJ1-2, with TRBD1 matching over 10 bases. The germline gives CDR1 MNHNY, CDR2 SVGAGI (reference sequence). With V trimmed by 0 bases and J by 4 bases, 5 bases remained unmatched. CDR3 length equals 16 residues. The CDR3 coding sequence is TGTGCCAGCAGTTACTCAGGGACAGGGGATCTCTATGGCTACACCTTC. Protein: CASSYSGTGDLYGYTF.

The J gene is TRBJ1-3, the V gene TRBV18; D is unclear. CDR1 and CDR2 from the germline V gene are KGHSH and LQKENI. Between the trimmed V and J ends, which lost 0 bases and 3 bases, there was a span of 12 bases. The CDR3 runs to 16 residues. This chain's CDR3 is CASSPPEGIVGNTIYF. The CDR3 DNA reads TGTGCCAGCTCACCACCGGAGGGAATCGTTGGAAACACCATATATTTT.

The CDR3 is CASSLGVRFYEQYF. In DNA form, the CDR3 reads TGTGCCAGCAGCTTAGGCGTCAGGTTCTACGAGCAGTACTTC. V is TRBV7-9 and J is TRBJ2-7; D unresolved. Looked up from germline, CDR1 is SEHNR and CDR2 is FQNEAQ (reference sequence). The CDR3 sequence is 14 residues long. V lost 1 base to trimming and J lost 3 bases, with 10 bases between them.

The J gene is TRBJ2-1, the V gene TRBV7-3; no definite D call. CDR3 length: 13 residues. The V end lost 5 bases, the J end lost 7 bases, and 12 bases lay between the germline ends. Germline V lookup: CDR1 SGHTA, CDR2 FQGTGA. The CDR3 sequence: CASSPSPGNEQFF. The CDR3 coding sequence is TGTGCCAGCAGCCCTAGTCCAGGTAATGAGCAGTTCTTC.

There are a few counts of this clone. The V gene is TRBV6-2 or TRBV6-3, the J gene TRBJ1-1, with D tentatively TRBD1 (5 bases). The germline gives CDR1 MNHEY, CDR2 SVGEGT. The CDR3 contains 15 residues. The ends were cut back, 0 bases at V and 6 bases at J, with 14 bases in the middle. The CDR3 spells CASSYSRGGSAEAFF. Written as DNA, the CDR3 is TGTGCCAGCAGTTACTCGAGGGGAGGGAGTGCTGAAGCTTTCTTT.

The rearrangement joins TRBV7-3 to TRBJ2-2; TRBD1 might be the D (6 bases). Germline CDR1 reads SGHTA; CDR2 reads FQGTGA. This CDR3 has 17 amino acids. V lost 5 bases, J lost 6 bases, and 22 bases lay in between. This CDR3 reads CASSPTTTGFGPGELFF. DNA for the CDR3: TGTGCCAGCAGCCCAACAACCACAGGGTTTGGTCCCGGGGAGCTGTTTTTT.

In the case of this clone: This specimen includes other DNA sequences encoding the same CDR3. The chain links TRBV18 to TRBJ2-5; D is ambiguous. V shed 3 bases and J shed 1 base, with 0 bases lying between them. The CDR3 totals 11 residues. Germline V gives CDR1 KGHSH, CDR2 LQKENI. CDR3 residues: CASSPQETQYF. Here the CDR3 DNA reads TGTGCCAGCTCACCCCAAGAGACCCAGTACTTC.

This rearrangement joins TRBV30 to TRBJ1-3; D not resolved. CDR3 length equals 13 residues. CDR1 is GTSNPN and CDR2 is SVGIG in the germline V gene (reference sequence). V gave up 3 bases and J gave up 1 base, with 7 bases separating them. CDR3 in DNA: TGTGCCTGGAGCTGGATGTCTGGAAACACCATATATTTT. It encodes CAWSWMSGNTIYF.

The chain recombines TRBV2 with TRBJ2-7; D gene ambiguous. This CDR3 is 13 amino acids long. The V gene's germline CDR1 is SNHLY and CDR2 FYNNEI. Trimming shortened V by 8 bases and J by 4 bases, and 15 bases separated the two germline ends. Here the CDR3 reads CASLYAPAYEQYF. CDR3 coding DNA: TGTGCCAGCCTCTATGCCCCCGCTTACGAGCAGTACTTC.

Of note for this clone: At one end, the junction sequence differs from germline, possibly due to a read error. This rearrangement joins TRBV5-4 to TRBJ2-3; D is uncertain. The V gene's germline CDR1 is SGHNT and CDR2 YYREEE (reference sequence). This CDR3 region has 13 residues. In DNA form, the CDR3 reads TGTGCCAGCAGCTTGGCATCTGAACTCTCCCAAACCTTT. Encoded protein: CASSLASELSQTF.